Given below is one TCR beta chain in context. The sample comes from a study of blood T cell repertoires in COVID-19. Data came from immunoSEQ multiplex PCR; TCRdb stores just in-frame clones and leaves some out. Of about 120,000 clones listed, around three quarters are singletons. This CDR3 is built from 14 residues. Germline V gene data show CDR1 as LNHDA and CDR2 as SQIVND (reference sequence). Trimming shortened V by 4 bases and J by 4 bases, and 11 bases separated the two germline ends. The sequence was collected from a woman aged 80 or over with acute or convalescent COVID-19. The V and J genes are TRBV19 and TRBJ1-3; D might be TRBD1 (5 bases). Sequenced: peripheral blood. The CDR3 protein is CASSTGTVGNTIYF. The DNA for the CDR3 is TGTGCCAGTAGTACTGGGACTGTCGGAAACACCATATATTTT.